Reported below is one T cell receptor (beta chain). The data originate from a study of blood T cell repertoires in COVID-19. Study in general: Both acute and convalescent COVID-19 samples were obtained from the United States, Italy and Spain. The cDNA or gDNA used as material had been derived from T cells, B-cell-depleted T cells, or PBMCs.

V was pared by 3 bases and J by 9 bases, with 10 bases between. Looked up from germline, CDR1 is KGHDR and CDR2 is SFDVKD. The CDR3 has 12 residues. Original processing methods: By means of reference gene primer amplification, nucleated cell counts were estimated. Libraries were prepared by immunoSEQ multiplex PCR; TCRdb keeps only in-frame clonotypes and omits some of them. D and trimming were read from the DNA, whereas the V and J calls and clone size are those reported in that table. The top ten hold about 4.6% of the sample, which has around 290,000 clones, around 89% seen once. V and J are TRBV24-1 and TRBJ1-1, with a possible D match to TRBD1 (5 bases). This receptor was identified in a man aged 40-55 years with acute or convalescent COVID-19. What was sequenced was peripheral blood. CDR3 loop: CATSDLGTKAFF. CDR3 nucleotides: TGTGCCACCAGTGATCTCGGGACTAAAGCTTTCTTT.